A selection of T cell receptor beta chains follows, all from one sample in a study of metastatic and nonmetastatic thyroid tumors. TCRdb re-clonotyped the PCR reads through MiXCR. This sample has roughly 72,000 clones; roughly 18% occur once, and the top ten carry 9.5% to 15%. Specimen: blood. These receptors originate from a female donor with papillary thyroid cancer or a benign thyroid nodule (not recorded which). Some clones in this sample may be carry-over from other donors' samples. Each CDR3 is given with its conserved first and last residue. The order of the fields is clone size, V gene, D gene, J gene, CDR3 protein, CDR3 DNA. The D gene is left open where the match is weak. Some rows have no size entry. The others give once, few or many, or a class for an expanded clone.

size: -
V: TRBV6-1
D: -
J: TRBJ1-1
CDR3: CASSELVTWGSREAFF
DNA: TGTGCCAGCAGTGAATTGGTCACCTGGGGGAGTCGGGAAGCTTTCTTT

size: many
V: TRBV24-1
D: -
J: TRBJ2-3
CDR3: CATSVDTDTQYF
DNA: TGTGCCACCAGTGTTGACACAGATACGCAGTATTTT

size: few
V: TRBV6-1
D: -
J: TRBJ1-5
CDR3: CASGDLGHQPQHF
DNA: TGTGCCAGCGGTGACCTCGGACATCAGCCCCAGCATTTT

size: many
V: TRBV11-2
D: TRBD1
J: TRBJ2-1
CDR3: CASSPDRTRQFF
DNA: TGTGCCAGCAGCCCGGACAGGACCCGGCAGTTCTTC

size: -
V: TRBV6-1
D: -
J: TRBJ1-6
CDR3: CASSESEVSSYNSPLHF
DNA: TGTGCCAGCAGTGAAAGCGAGGTTTCGTCCTATAATTCACCCCTCCACTTT

size: many
V: TRBV6-2/TRBV6-3
D: TRBD1
J: TRBJ1-2
CDR3: CASSLRDSHGYTF
DNA: TGTGCCAGCAGTCTTCGGGACAGCCATGGCTACACCTTC

size: many
V: TRBV27
D: TRBD2
J: TRBJ2-7
CDR3: CASKHSSSGLLDEQYF
DNA: TGTGCCAGCAAACACTCTTCTAGCGGGTTATTAGACGAGCAGTACTTC

size: few
V: TRBV27
D: TRBD1
J: TRBJ2-7
CDR3: CASNSGQGSYEQYF
DNA: TGTGCCAGCAACTCGGGACAGGGGAGCTACGAGCAGTACTTC

size: -
V: TRBV5-1
D: TRBD2
J: TRBJ2-7
CDR3: CASSLRLAGGPGEQYF
DNA: TGCGCCAGCAGCTTGCGACTAGCGGGAGGGCCGGGGGAGCAGTACTTC

size: many
V: TRBV10-3
D: -
J: TRBJ1-2
CDR3: CAISADKTRAWGYTF
DNA: TGTGCCATCAGTGCCGATAAAACACGCGCATGGGGCTACACCTTC

size: many
V: TRBV11-3
D: -
J: TRBJ1-3
CDR3: CASSLMTSSGNTIYF
DNA: TGTGCCAGCAGCTTGATGACCAGCTCTGGAAACACCATATATTTT

size: many
V: TRBV20-1
D: -
J: TRBJ2-7
CDR3: CSANPAGDISYEQYF
DNA: TGCAGTGCTAATCCGGCCGGGGACATCTCCTACGAGCAGTACTTC

size: many
V: TRBV5-1
D: TRBD2
J: TRBJ2-2
CDR3: CASSSSGRDTGELFF
DNA: TGCGCCAGCAGTTCTAGCGGGAGGGACACCGGGGAGCTGTTTTTT

size: many
V: TRBV15
D: -
J: TRBJ1-1
CDR3: CATSRDGGREAFF
DNA: TGTGCCACCAGCAGAGATGGGGGGAGGGAAGCTTTCTTT

size: many
V: TRBV15
D: -
J: TRBJ2-7
CDR3: CATSRDRTGRTYEQYF
DNA: TGTGCCACCAGCAGAGATAGGACGGGACGGACGTACGAGCAGTACTTC

size: many
V: TRBV12-3/TRBV12-4
D: TRBD1
J: TRBJ1-1
CDR3: CASSLLVTGAAAFF
DNA: TGTGCCAGCAGTTTATTAGTCACAGGGGCAGCAGCTTTCTTT

size: many
V: TRBV7-2
D: -
J: TRBJ2-7
CDR3: CASSLELKSYEQYF
DNA: TGTGCCAGCAGCTTAGAATTGAAATCCTACGAGCAGTACTTC

size: many
V: TRBV6-1
D: -
J: TRBJ1-4
CDR3: CASSAQGIANEKLFF
DNA: TGTGCCAGCAGTGCCCAGGGAATTGCTAATGAAAAACTGTTTTTT

size: many
V: TRBV7-3
D: TRBD2
J: TRBJ2-1
CDR3: CASSLGSGRSYNEQFF
DNA: TGTGCCAGCAGCTTAGGGTCCGGGAGGTCCTACAATGAGCAGTTCTTC

size: -
V: TRBV20-1
D: -
J: TRBJ1-3
CDR3: CSASFYSGNTIYF
DNA: TGCAGTGCTAGTTTTTACTCTGGAAACACCATATATTTT

size: many
V: TRBV9
D: TRBD2
J: TRBJ2-1
CDR3: CASSPGLAGTEQFF
DNA: TGTGCCAGCAGCCCGGGACTAGCGGGAACTGAGCAGTTCTTC

size: many
V: TRBV7-8
D: TRBD1
J: TRBJ1-2
CDR3: CASSRNRDSLNYGYTF
DNA: TGTGCCAGCAGCCGAAACCGGGACAGTCTTAACTATGGCTACACCTTC

size: many
V: TRBV20-1
D: TRBD1
J: TRBJ1-5
CDR3: CSARGQGARQPQHF
DNA: TGCAGTGCTAGGGGACAGGGGGCGCGTCAGCCCCAGCATTTT

size: few
V: TRBV24-1
D: -
J: TRBJ1-5
CDR3: CATQIGGNQPQHF
DNA: TGTGCCACACAAATCGGCGGCAATCAGCCCCAGCATTTT

size: many
V: TRBV19
D: -
J: TRBJ1-6
CDR3: CASSIGSELRSPLHF
DNA: TGTGCCAGTAGTATTGGCAGTGAACTAAGATCACCCCTCCACTTT

size: -
V: TRBV7-9
D: -
J: TRBJ1-2
CDR3: CASSPRGFYGYTF
DNA: TGTGCCAGCAGCCCTCGAGGGTTCTATGGCTACACCTTC

size: many
V: TRBV5-1
D: -
J: TRBJ1-2
CDR3: CASSLEGYNYGYTF
DNA: TGCGCCAGCAGCTTGGAGGGGTATAACTATGGCTACACCTTC

size: few
V: TRBV24-1
D: -
J: TRBJ2-7
CDR3: CATSDPRQGNDEQYF
DNA: TGTGCCACCAGTGACCCCAGGCAGGGGAATGACGAGCAGTACTTC

size: -
V: TRBV19
D: TRBD1
J: TRBJ1-2
CDR3: CASKKLVRGSGGYTF
DNA: TGTGCCAGTAAGAAATTAGTCAGGGGGAGTGGTGGCTACACCTTC

size: many
V: TRBV3-1
D: -
J: TRBJ1-2
CDR3: CASSRSLNYGYTF
DNA: TGTGCCAGCAGCCGCAGCTTGAACTATGGCTACACCTTC

size: -
V: TRBV30
D: -
J: TRBJ2-2
CDR3: CAWSPSTGELFF
DNA: TGTGCCTGGAGTCCCTCTACCGGGGAGCTGTTTTTT

size: many
V: TRBV11-1
D: -
J: TRBJ2-7
CDR3: CASSFGPGQASYEQYF
DNA: -

size: -
V: TRBV11-1
D: -
J: TRBJ2-7
CDR3: CASSLRDIAYEQYF
DNA: TGTGCCAGCAGCTTACGCGACATAGCCTACGAGCAGTACTTC

size: many
V: TRBV3-1
D: -
J: TRBJ2-2
CDR3: CASSQGYGDTGELFF
DNA: TGTGCCAGCAGCCAAGGGTACGGGGACACCGGGGAGCTGTTTTTT

size: many
V: TRBV19
D: -
J: TRBJ1-5
CDR3: CASRLNSNQPQHF
DNA: TGTGCCAGTCGACTTAATAGCAATCAGCCCCAGCATTTT

size: many
V: TRBV6-1
D: TRBD2
J: TRBJ2-1
CDR3: CASSEEAGGPNEQFF
DNA: TGTGCCAGCAGTGAAGAAGCGGGAGGGCCAAATGAGCAGTTCTTC

size: many
V: TRBV2
D: TRBD1
J: TRBJ1-1
CDR3: CASRGTVFTEAFF
DNA: TGTGCCAGCAGGGGGACAGTTTTCACTGAAGCTTTCTTT

size: once
V: TRBV19
D: TRBD2
J: TRBJ2-3
CDR3: CASSPQAGRSDTQYF
DNA: TGTGCCAGTAGCCCACAAGCGGGACGGTCAGATACGCAGTATTTT

size: -
V: TRBV27
D: TRBD1
J: TRBJ2-7
CDR3: CASSSLQSGQGDEQYF
DNA: TGTGCCAGCAGTTCATTACAGTCGGGACAGGGGGACGAGCAGTACTTC

size: -
V: TRBV30
D: TRBD1
J: TRBJ1-4
CDR3: CAWNQGVVEKLFF
DNA: TGTGCCTGGAACCAGGGGGTAGTTGAAAAACTGTTTTTT

size: many
V: TRBV28
D: -
J: TRBJ1-2
CDR3: CASSFTARFNPNYGYTF
DNA: TGTGCCAGCAGTTTCACAGCCAGATTCAATCCCAACTATGGCTACACCTTC

size: -
V: TRBV28
D: -
J: TRBJ1-5
CDR3: CASSYSDRNHQPQHF
DNA: TGTGCCAGCAGTTACAGCGACAGGAATCATCAGCCCCAGCATTTT

size: many
V: TRBV12-3/TRBV12-4
D: TRBD2
J: TRBJ2-6
CDR3: CASSFVTAGGLGGGANVLTF
DNA: TGTGCCAGCAGTTTTGTGACAGCGGGAGGCTTGGGAGGTGGGGCCAACGTCCTGACTTTC

size: many
V: TRBV20-1
D: -
J: TRBJ1-2
CDR3: CSAFFRADALSSYTF
DNA: TGCAGTGCGTTTTTTAGGGCGGACGCCCTATCAAGCTACACCTTC

size: many
V: TRBV5-1
D: -
J: TRBJ2-7
CDR3: CASSLGSNEQYF
DNA: TGCGCCAGCAGCTTGGGGTCCAACGAGCAGTACTTC

size: -
V: TRBV7-7
D: TRBD2
J: TRBJ2-5
CDR3: CASSFELAETQYF
DNA: TGTGCTAGCAGCTTCGAACTAGCGGAAACCCAGTACTTC

size: many
V: TRBV9
D: -
J: TRBJ1-1
CDR3: CASSVDLNTEAFF
DNA: TGTGCCAGCAGCGTAGACTTGAACACTGAAGCTTTCTTT

size: many
V: TRBV5-4
D: TRBD2
J: TRBJ2-1
CDR3: CASSYGGTSGYNEQFF
DNA: TGTGCCAGCAGCTATGGTGGGACTAGCGGCTACAATGAGCAGTTCTTC

size: -
V: TRBV7-2
D: -
J: TRBJ2-7
CDR3: CASSLDSVSYEQYF
DNA: TGTGCCAGCAGCTTAGATAGCGTCTCCTACGAGCAGTACTTC

size: -
V: TRBV28
D: -
J: TRBJ2-1
CDR3: CASSVSGNEQFF
DNA: TGTGCCAGCTCGGTGTCGGGCAATGAGCAGTTCTTC

size: many
V: TRBV4-1
D: TRBD2
J: TRBJ2-7
CDR3: CASSQRTSGYEQYF
DNA: TGCGCCAGCAGCCAACGGACTAGCGGCTACGAGCAGTACTTC

size: many
V: TRBV29-1
D: TRBD1
J: TRBJ1-2
CDR3: CSGGPTGDGYTF
DNA: TGCAGCGGGGGACCTACAGGGGATGGCTACACCTTC

size: -
V: TRBV11-2
D: -
J: TRBJ2-7
CDR3: CASSPEGGVSYEQYF
DNA: TGTGCCAGCAGCCCAGAGGGCGGGGTCTCCTACGAGCAGTACTTC